The 24 T cell receptor beta chains below all came from one sample that was sequenced in a study of blood T cells in healthy people across ages. Combining a sample-barcoded 5' primer with a J-beta primer mix, a second PCR ran for 7 to 11 cycles. TCRdb reprocessed the 5' RACE reads with MiXCR, giving one entry per CDR3 protein. There are approximately 960,000 distinct CDR3 sequences in the sample; 25% to 30% occur only once, and 10% to 13% lies in the top ten. These data were likewise used in another study, on T cells of mothers and their children.

Sequencing input: blood. These receptors were collected from a woman aged 40 to 55 in good health.

The rearrangement joins TRBV15 to TRBJ1-5; perhaps TRBD1 as D (5 bases). V gave up 0 bases and J gave up 1 base, with 13 bases separating them. Germline lookup yields CDR1 LNHNV and CDR2 YYDKDF (reference sequence). The CDR3 totals 17 residues. CDR3 region: CATSRDGGVGSNQPQHF. DNA of the CDR3: TGTGCCACCAGCAGAGATGGGGGAGTTGGCAGCAATCAGCCCCAGCATTTT.

V is TRBV4-1 and J is TRBJ1-1; 9 positions agree with TRBD1. Trimming removed 6 bases from V and 1 base from J; junction bases left unmatched: 12. Germline V gene data show CDR1 as MGHRA and CDR2 as YSYEKL. The CDR3 spans 17 residues. The CDR3 sequence: CASSPNRGLQRNTEAFF. The DNA of the CDR3 is TGCGCCAGCAGTCCAAACAGGGGGCTTCAACGGAACACTGAAGCTTTCTTT.

The chain combines TRBV7-2 with TRBJ2-5; TRBD2 aligns across 10 bases. CDR3 length: 15 amino acids. Germline lookup yields CDR1 SGHTA and CDR2 FQGNSA. J lost 11 bases, V lost 1 base, and 10 bases had no gene match. CDR3 in amino acids: CASSLGSGGAGIQYF. DNA of the CDR3: TGTGCCAGCAGCTTAGGGAGCGGGGGGGCAGGAATTCAGTACTTC.

This clonotype has only one observation. CDR3 protein: CASRRGLGYTF. The DNA for the CDR3 is TGTGCCAGCAGGAGGGGGCTTGGCTACACCTTC. V gene TRBV6-5 combines with J gene TRBJ1-2, with 7 bases identical to TRBD1. The CDR3 is 11 residues long. J lost 7 bases, V lost 6 bases, and 2 bases had no gene match. Germline CDR1 reads MNHEY; CDR2 reads SVGAGI.

There are a few counts of this clonotype. The chain couples TRBV7-9 to TRBJ1-2; 8 nucleotides agree with TRBD1. The germline V gene encodes CDR1 SEHNR and CDR2 FQNEAQ (reference sequence). V trimming: 5 bases; J trimming: 3 bases; junction bases outside the gene matches: 8. The CDR3 is 15 residues long. CDR3 bases: TGTGCCAGCAGCACAAACGGGGGACAGGACTATGGCTACACCTTC. This codes for CASSTNGGQDYGYTF.

This clonotype was recorded a few times. The chain has TRBV18 and TRBJ2-7; 9 positions agree with TRBD1. V dropped 3 bases and J dropped 10; count of bases not matched to a gene: 4. CDR3 length: 12 amino acids. CDR1 and CDR2 (germline): KGHSH, LQKENI. CDR3 region: CASSPDRGVQYF. CDR3 coding DNA: TGTGCCAGCTCACCTGACAGGGGGGTTCAGTACTTC.

The table lists this clonotype with many counts. The chain is built from TRBV28 and TRBJ2-5, with D possibly TRBD1 on 6 matching bases. The CDR3 runs to 13 residues. Trimming cost V 3 bases and J 5 bases, with 10 bases left between them. The V gene's germline CDR1 is MDHEN and CDR2 SYDVKM. In DNA form, the CDR3 reads TGTGCCAGCAGTTTCCCAGGGGTGGAGACCCAGTACTTC. It encodes CASSFPGVETQYF.

This rearrangement joins TRBV11-1 to TRBJ2-7; a possible D gene is TRBD1 (6 bases). Germline CDR1 and CDR2: SGHAT and FQDESV (reference sequence). CDR3 length: 15 residues. V was shortened by 5 bases and J by 0 bases, with 14 bases between the two germline ends. In nucleotides, the CDR3 is TGTGCCAGCAGCCTCAGTAACAGGGACTCCTACGAGCAGTACTTC. It codes for CASSLSNRDSYEQYF.

This clonotype is a singleton in its sample. This may arise from a read error, as a much more abundant clone is one base away. The V call is TRBV4-2, the J call TRBJ1-2, with a tentative D call TRBD1 (5 bases). The CDR3 is 14 amino acids. CDR1 is LGHNA and CDR2 is YNFKEQ in the germline V gene. The CDR3, as DNA: TGTGCCGGCAGCCAAGATGGCAGGGCAGAAGGCTACACCTTC. It translates to CAGSQDGRAEGYTF.

V gene TRBV5-1 combines with J gene TRBJ2-3, with 8 bases identical to TRBD2. From germline, CDR1 is SGHRS and CDR2 YFSETQ. The ends lost 4 bases at V and 4 bases at J; junction bases unmatched: 5. The CDR3 has 14 residues. The CDR3 region is CASSVSSGPDTQYF. As DNA, the CDR3 is TGCGCCAGCAGCGTCTCTAGCGGGCCAGATACGCAGTATTTT.

This clonotype was picked up a small number of times. The chain uses TRBV5-1 and TRBJ2-5; 14 bases map to TRBD2. Germline CDR1 and CDR2: SGHRS and YFSETQ. Losses at the gene ends were 4 bases for V and 0 bases for J; bases not matched to a gene: 5. The CDR3 is 17 amino acids. Here the CDR3 reads CASSGGLAGGNQETQYF. Here the CDR3 DNA reads TGCGCCAGCAGCGGAGGACTAGCGGGGGGCAACCAAGAGACCCAGTACTTC.

This chain joins TRBV7-2 and TRBJ2-5; D ambiguous. The CDR3 totals 12 residues. Looked up from germline, CDR1 is SGHTA and CDR2 is FQGNSA. Trimming took 5 bases from V and 11 from J, leaving 15 bases between them. CDR3 sequence: CASSHPGNEQYF. The DNA for the CDR3 is TGTGCCAGCAGCCACCCGGGCAATGAGCAGTACTTC.

This clonotype was seen ten or more times. The chain has TRBV20-1 and TRBJ2-5, with D perhaps assigned TRBD1 or TRBD2 (6 bases each). Trimming left V 5 bases short and J 5 bases short, with 15 bases between. Germline assignment: CDR1 DFQATT and CDR2 SNEGSKA (reference sequence). This CDR3 has 13 residues. The CDR3 nucleotides read TGCAGTGCTCAAGGGGGGCCGGGGGAGACCCAGTACTTC. It translates to CSAQGGPGETQYF.

The CDR3: CSAADRLGGYTF. CDR3 sequence (DNA): TGCAGTGCAGCGGACAGACTCGGTGGCTACACCTTC. The rearrangement uses TRBV20-1 and TRBJ1-2; D might be TRBD1 (6 bases). Trimming shortened V by 6 bases and J by 7 bases, and 15 bases separated the two germline ends. This CDR3 region has 12 residues. The V gene's germline CDR1 is DFQATT and CDR2 SNEGSKA (reference sequence).

The rearrangement joins TRBV5-1 to TRBJ1-2, with 9 nucleotides matching TRBD1. Germline V CDR1 and CDR2: SGHRS, YFSETQ. Trimming cost V 3 bases and J 5 bases; bases outside gene matches: 23. The CDR3 consists of 20 residues. DNA of the CDR3: TGCGCCAGCAGCTCGCCCGTCTTGGGACAGGGACGCGACGGGGGATATGGCTACACCTTC. Residues: CASSSPVLGQGRDGGYGYTF.

Turning to this clonotype: The germline gene is not matched at one end of the junction; a read error may be the cause. The chain joins TRBV12-3 or TRBV12-4 to TRBJ2-4; 9 bases are a match to TRBD1. The CDR3 contains 14 residues. The CDR3 region is CACSLRGQGNIQYF. The CDR3 DNA follows: TGTGCCTGCAGTTTGAGGGGACAGGGTAACATTCAGTACTTC.

As to this clonotype: The germline gene is not matched at one end of the junction; a read error may be the cause. The chain joins TRBV7-7 to TRBJ2-1; 9 bases are shared with TRBD2. In germline, CDR1 is SSHAT, CDR2 FNYEAQ (reference sequence). CDR3 length: 16 residues. CDR3 coding DNA: TGTGCTAGCAGCTTAGATGGCGGGGGGGCCGGGAATGAGCAGTTCTTC. This sequence encodes CASSLDGGGAGNEQFF. The whole variable domain, remainder taken from reference TRBV7-7 and TRBJ2-1, is GAGVSQSPRYKVTKRGQDVTLRCDPISSHATLYWYQQALGQGPEFLTYFNYEAQPDKSGLPSDRFSAERPEGSISTLTIQRTEQRDSAMYRCASSLDGGGAGNEQFFGPGTRLTVL.

This clonotype came up many times. The V and J genes are TRBV4-2 and TRBJ1-2, with no clear D. The CDR3 is 15 residues long. Trimming removed 1 base at V and 4 bases at J, with 13 bases between. CDR1 is LGHNA, CDR2 YNFKEQ, per germline. The CDR3 region has the DNA TGTGCCAGCAGCCAAGCTTCGGGTCGACCCTATGGCTACACCTTC. Amino acids: CASSQASGRPYGYTF.

The gene calls are TRBV7-2 and TRBJ2-7; the D call may be TRBD1 or TRBD2 (5 bases each). V dropped 3 bases and J dropped 7 bases, with 13 bases sitting between them. Germline V lookup: CDR1 SGHTA, CDR2 FQGNSA. The CDR3 is 13 amino acids. CDR3 in amino acids: CASSFPGTGEQYF. CDR3 in DNA: TGTGCCAGCAGCTTCCCCGGGACGGGAGAGCAGTACTTC.

There are many counts of this clonotype. This chain joins TRBV5-4 and TRBJ2-1, with TRBD1 as a possible D gene (6 bases). The CDR3 is 13 amino acids. Trimming took off 1 base at V and 6 bases at J, with 8 bases between the two ends. CDR1 is SGHNT and CDR2 is YYREEE in the germline V gene (reference sequence). The CDR3 DNA reads as TGTGCCAGCAGCTTGACAGGGACCAATGAGCAGTTCTTC. Protein product: CASSLTGTNEQFF. The variable domain in full, with the rest retrieved from reference TRBV5-4 and TRBJ2-1, is ETGVTQSPTHLIKTRGQQVTLRCSSQSGHNTVSWYQQALGQGPQFIFQYYREEENGRGNFPPRFSGLQFPNYSSELNVNALELDDSALYLCASSLTGTNEQFFGPGTRLTVL.

The chain combines TRBV12-3 or TRBV12-4 with TRBJ1-5; D perhaps matches TRBD1 (5 bases). V was shortened by 6 bases and J by 3 bases, with 15 bases between the two germline ends. This CDR3 comprises 15 residues. The CDR3 DNA reads as TGTGCCAGCAGCCGGGCGGGGGAGATCAATCAGCCCCAGCATTTT. Its protein product is CASSRAGEINQPQHF.

This clonotype came up once. The chain recombines TRBV7-6 with TRBJ2-1; TRBD1 matches 8 bases. J lost 10 bases, V lost 1 base, and 9 bases had no gene match. The CDR3 contains 15 residues. CDR1 and CDR2 from the germline V gene are SGHVS and FNYEAQ. The CDR3 DNA sequence: TGTGCCAGCAGCTTAGGAGCAGGGGGCCTCTACGAGCAGTTCTTC. The encoded protein is CASSLGAGGLYEQFF.

In its sample, this clonotype was seen many times. J is TRBJ2-1 and V is TRBV12-3 or TRBV12-4, with D possibly being TRBD2 (6 bases). There are 11 residues in the CDR3. Trimming removed 6 bases at V and 10 bases at J, with 10 bases between. CDR3 in amino acids: CASSTGREQFF. CDR3 sequence (DNA): TGTGCCAGCAGCACGGGGAGGGAGCAGTTCTTC.

There are many counts of this clonotype. The rearrangement uses TRBV12-3 or TRBV12-4 and TRBJ2-7; 9 nucleotides match TRBD1. The CDR3 is made up of 16 amino acids. J was trimmed by 5 bases and V by 1 base; bases with no gene match: 9. CDR3 DNA: TGTGCCAGCAGTTTAGGCGGGACAGGGAGGCCCAACGAGCAGTACTTC. It specifies CASSLGGTGRPNEQYF.